Below are 19 T cell receptor beta chains sequenced from a single sample in a study of control samples from healthy donors and cancer patients. Some clones are missing from TCRdb's copy, which holds only in-frame ones; the method was immunoSEQ multiplex PCR. The sample holds about 92,000 clones, approximately 78% seen once. The sequenced material came from blood. The receptors come from a woman in her fifties or sixties in good health.

The V gene is TRBV3-1 (or the pseudogene TRBV3-2), the J gene TRBJ1-1, with D possibly matching TRBD1 (6 bases). The CDR3 loop spans 13 amino acids. Looked up from germline, CDR1 is LGHDT and CDR2 is YNNKEL (reference sequence). Between the trimmed V and J ends, which lost 5 bases and 1 base, there was a span of 8 bases. CDR3 residues: CASSNRENTEAFF. The CDR3 DNA is TGTGCCAGCAGCAACAGGGAGAACACTGAAGCTTTCTTT.

The V gene is TRBV28, the J gene TRBJ2-1; TRBD2 agrees at 8 bases. The V gene end was trimmed by 6 bases and the J gene end by 3 bases; junction bases not matched to a gene: 10. Germline V gene sequence: CDR1 MDHEN, CDR2 SYDVKM. The CDR3 is 16 amino acids. CDR3 sequence reads: CASSPGLGDIYNEQFF. The CDR3 bases are TGTGCCAGCAGCCCGGGACTAGGTGATATCTACAATGAGCAGTTCTTC.

This clone came up a few times. CDR3 residues: CASSLSTSYNEQFF. The CDR3 DNA sequence: TGTGCCAGCAGTTTATCGACCTCTTACAATGAGCAGTTCTTC. The V and J genes are TRBV27 and TRBJ2-1; the D is unclear. This CDR3 comprises 14 residues. The V end lost 0 bases, the J end lost 4 bases, and 7 bases lay between the germline ends. Germline V gene sequence: CDR1 MNHEY, CDR2 SMNVEV (reference sequence).

The chain combines TRBV5-1 with TRBJ1-2; 8 bases line up with TRBD1. Germline V gives CDR1 SGHRS, CDR2 YFSETQ. The CDR3 has 15 residues. J was trimmed by 3 bases and V by 0 bases; bases with no gene match: 4. The CDR3 is CASSLDGQGYYGYTF. The CDR3 DNA reads as TGCGCCAGCAGCTTGGATGGACAGGGATACTATGGCTACACCTTC.

The rearrangement joins TRBV6-5 to TRBJ1-5; D might be TRBD1 (6 bases). CDR3 length equals 15 residues. CDR1 and CDR2 from the germline V gene are MNHEY and SVGAGI. Trimming removed 7 bases from V and 7 bases from J, with 20 bases in between. The CDR3 loop is CASMGKVEGGQPQHF. The DNA for the CDR3 is TGTGCCAGCATGGGCAAGGTGGAGGGGGGACAGCCCCAGCATTTT.

The genes are TRBV5-1 and TRBJ2-5; tentative D call: TRBD1 (5 bases). With 5 bases removed from V and 0 bases from J, the gap between germline ends came to 8 bases. The germline gives CDR1 SGHRS, CDR2 YFSETQ. There are 13 residues in the CDR3. Written as DNA, the CDR3 is TGCGCCAGCAGAGGACAAAACCAAGAGACCCAGTACTTC. As protein: CASRGQNQETQYF.

The chain combines TRBV28 with TRBJ2-1, with 13 bases matching TRBD2. The CDR3 has 16 residues. V was clipped by 4 bases and J by 7 bases; unmatched bases: 7. Germline V gene sequence: CDR1 MDHEN, CDR2 SYDVKM. CDR3 DNA sequence: TGTGCCAGCAGTTCTGGGACTAGCGGGATTGAGAATGAGCAGTTCTTC. Protein: CASSSGTSGIENEQFF.

The genes are TRBV27 and TRBJ1-2; no clear D. The germline V gene has CDR1 MNHEY and CDR2 SMNVEV (reference sequence). The V end was cut by 5 bases, the J end by 4 bases, with 5 bases between. This CDR3 is 11 amino acids long. The CDR3: CASSKGYGYTF. DNA of the CDR3: TGTGCCAGCAGTAAGGGCTATGGCTACACCTTC.

The rearrangement joins TRBV11-2 to TRBJ2-7; 11 bases are a match to TRBD2. V trimming: 5 bases; J trimming: 3 bases; junction bases outside the gene matches: 6. This CDR3 contains 15 residues. In germline, CDR1 is SGHAT, CDR2 FQNNGV. The CDR3 nucleotides are TGTGCCAGCAGCACCTCGGGACTAGCGGTCTACGAGCAGTACTTC. Its translation is CASSTSGLAVYEQYF.

The rearrangement joins TRBV28 to TRBJ1-5; perhaps TRBD1 as D (5 bases). Germline V gene data show CDR1 as MDHEN and CDR2 as SYDVKM. Between the trimmed V and J ends, which lost 5 bases and 2 bases, there was a span of 16 bases. The CDR3 sequence is 16 residues long. The CDR3 is CASSPDSAGRNQPQHF. Written as DNA, the CDR3 is TGTGCCAGCAGTCCCGACTCGGCGGGACGCAATCAGCCCCAGCATTTT. The full variable domain, completed using reference TRBV28 and TRBJ1-5, is DVKVTQSSRYLVKRTGEKVFLECVQDMDHENMFWYRQDPGLGLRLIYFSYDVKMKEKGDIPEGYSVSREKKERFSLILESASTNQTSMYLCASSPDSAGRNQPQHFGDGTRLSIL.

The rearrangement uses TRBV10-2 and TRBJ1-4; tentatively, D is TRBD1 (6 bases). This CDR3 has 13 amino acids. Trimming shortened V by 6 bases and J by 6 bases, and 11 bases separated the two germline ends. Per the germline V gene, CDR1 is WSHSY and CDR2 is SAAADI. As DNA, the CDR3 is TGCGCCAGCAGGAGCAGGGGTTATGAAAAACTGTTTTTT. Its translation is CASRSRGYEKLFF.

There are a few counts of this clone. V and J are TRBV29-1 and TRBJ2-2, with a tentative D call TRBD2 (5 bases). This CDR3 spans 17 amino acids. Germline loops: CDR1 SQVTM, CDR2 ANQGSEA. Trimming took off 0 bases at V and 6 bases at J, with 20 bases between the two ends. The CDR3 region has the DNA TGCAGCGTTGAAGACTCCCGAGTGGTTTCGGGGTCCGGGGAGCTGTTTTTT. Encoded protein: CSVEDSRVVSGSGELFF.

This chain joins TRBV28 and TRBJ1-5; 9 nucleotides agree with TRBD1. CDR3 length: 15 residues. The V and J ends lost 5 bases and 5 bases, in that order; junction bases with no gene match: 7. CDR1 is MDHEN, CDR2 SYDVKM, per germline. The DNA for the CDR3 is TGTGCCAGCAGTCGGAAGACAGGGGGGTATCAGCCCCAGCATTTT. This codes for CASSRKTGGYQPQHF. Looking up the rest from reference TRBV28 and TRBJ1-5 gives the full variable domain: DVKVTQSSRYLVKRTGEKVFLECVQDMDHENMFWYRQDPGLGLRLIYFSYDVKMKEKGDIPEGYSVSREKKERFSLILESASTNQTSMYLCASSRKTGGYQPQHFGDGTRLSIL.

The rearrangement uses TRBV5-1 and TRBJ2-5, with a possible D match to TRBD2 (6 bases). Germline V CDR1 and CDR2: SGHRS, YFSETQ. Trimming stripped 4 bases from V and 2 bases from J, with 15 bases between. The CDR3 is 15 residues long. DNA for the CDR3: TGCGCCAGCAGCGCAGCGGGTTGGGGGCAAGAGACCCAGTACTTC. It encodes CASSAAGWGQETQYF.

The genes are TRBV15 and TRBJ1-2; weak D call: TRBD1 (6 bases). The CDR3 extends over 16 amino acids. Germline lookup yields CDR1 LNHNV and CDR2 YYDKDF (reference sequence). Trimming took off 3 bases at V and 8 bases at J, with 22 bases between the two ends. In DNA, the CDR3 is TGTGCCACCAGCAGGGTATTACCGGGACACGGAGGAGGCTACACCTTC. The encoded protein is CATSRVLPGHGGGYTF.

The chain has TRBV5-1 and TRBJ2-3; 11 bases map to TRBD2. V trimming: 5 bases; J trimming: 2 bases; junction bases outside the gene matches: 4. The CDR3 runs to 15 residues. Germline V CDR1 and CDR2: SGHRS, YFSETQ. This CDR3 is CASRNSGGDTDTQYF. The CDR3 nucleotides are TGCGCCAGCAGAAATAGCGGGGGGGACACAGATACGCAGTATTTT.

The genes are TRBV28 and TRBJ2-7, with 12 positions matching TRBD2. Looked up from germline, CDR1 is MDHEN and CDR2 is SYDVKM. The CDR3 is made up of 17 amino acids. The trim removed 5 bases at V and 7 bases at J, leaving 15 bases unmatched. The CDR3 protein is CASSAIKITSGRWEQYF. The CDR3 nucleotides read TGTGCCAGCAGTGCCATTAAAATAACTAGCGGGAGGTGGGAGCAGTACTTC.

This chain connects TRBV4-3 to TRBJ1-6, with 10 bases lining up with TRBD1. CDR3 size: 17 residues. V dropped 0 bases and J dropped 9; count of bases not matched to a gene: 8. Germline CDR1 LGHNA, CDR2 YSLEER. The CDR3 DNA sequence: TGCGCCAGCAGCCAAGAAGCTAGGGGACAGGGGAGTTCACCCCTCCACTTT. It codes for CASSQEARGQGSSPLHF.

This rearrangement joins TRBV11-2 to TRBJ1-1; no definite D call. Trimming cost V 2 bases and J 1 base, with 5 bases left between them. The CDR3 has 13 amino acids. The germline CDR1 and CDR2 sequences are SGHAT and FQNNGV. The CDR3 DNA follows: TGTGCCAGCAGCTTATTAGAGAACACTGAAGCTTTCTTT. It encodes CASSLLENTEAFF.